What follows are 2 T cell receptor beta chains derived from one specimen sequenced in a study of cytomegalovirus exposure and HLA in healthy donors. Clones were sequenced by immunoSEQ multiplex PCR, and TCRdb holds only the in-frame ones, with some missing. This table holds 150,000 to 200,000 clones, 75% to 85% found once. The sequencing input was PBMCs. Receptors were obtained from a young woman in good health and CMV-seropositive.

The chain joins TRBV7-6 to TRBJ1-3; D ambiguous. Germline V CDR1 and CDR2: SGHVS, FNYEAQ. The germline V and J ends were trimmed by 0 bases and 0 bases, with 9 bases remaining between them. CDR3 length: 16 amino acids. CDR3 sequence: CASSLAEINSGNTIYF. CDR3 coding DNA: TGTGCCAGCAGCTTAGCCGAGATAAACTCTGGAAACACCATATATTTT.

V and J are TRBV2 and TRBJ2-3; D gene unclear. The CDR3 contains 14 residues. V was clipped by 10 bases and J by 1 base, with 15 bases between them. Germline CDR1 and CDR2: SNHLY and FYNNEI. The CDR3 DNA sequence: TGTGCCACCGCCGTTGGGCAGGGCACAGATACGCAGTATTTT. Its translation: CATAVGQGTDTQYF.